This TCR beta chain was retrieved from a study of blood T cell repertoires in COVID-19. Produced via immunoSEQ multiplex PCR; TCRdb's table is partial and in-frame only. In the table there are 70,000 or so clones, roughly 75% of which are singletons. This clone was counted between two and nine times. The CDR3 is 15 residues long. V was trimmed by 0 bases and J by 7 bases, leaving 15 bases between them. The germline V gene has CDR1 KGHSH and CDR2 LQKENI. This receptor was identified in a human donor in a cohort sampled during active COVID-19. V gene TRBV18 combines with J gene TRBJ2-5; maybe TRBD2 (7 bases). Sequencing was carried out using peripheral blood. CDR3 region: CASSPPGGADVTQYF. The CDR3 DNA follows: TGTGCCAGCTCACCACCGGGGGGGGCAGACGTGACCCAGTACTTC.